These T cell receptor beta chains were read from a single sample in a study of human T cells and chemical hapten exposure. MiXCR, applied by TCRdb to the RACE reads, yields one record per CDR3 protein. The sample carries about 380,000 distinct CDR3 sequences, approximately 5.1% recorded once. The material sequenced was whole blood, taken in connection with sensitization to the hapten diphenylcyclopropenone (DPC). The receptors shown here come from a woman aged 50 to 60 with alopecia areata. Some clones in this sample may be carry-over from other donors' samples. Both conserved end residues are trimmed from each CDR3.

v_call cdr3_aa
TRBV3-1 ASSQTGATTEAF
TRBV5-1 ASSLEPGATEAF
TRBV11-2 ASSWIQENEQF
TRBV9 ASSVAPLSGANVLT
TRBV6-2/TRBV6-3 ASSDSLAGNQETQY
TRBV12-3/TRBV12-4 ASSPGQRMNTEAF
TRBV7-2 ASSGSRGPYEQY
TRBV13 ASSLGRNPYEQY
TRBV28 ASRQQGRNEQF
TRBV6-6 ASSYTSGKFYNEQF
TRBV7-2 ASSLASWGGTDTQY
TRBV5-5 ASSAYGTAQDEQY
TRBV6-1 ASSGDGSYGYT
TRBV7-6 ASSAPGNGEAF
TRBV7-6 ASSPRIGEGYT
TRBV11-2 ASSIGLDVTDTQY
TRBV20-1 SARGSRESEKLF
TRBV27 ASSLGTQYSPLH
TRBV28 ASRRVGTEAF
TRBV5-1 ASSLTGTGVNTEAF
TRBV12-3/TRBV12-4 ASTPNANYGYT
TRBV12-5 ASGPLWNEQF
TRBV24-1 ATSAATNYGYT
TRBV20-1 SASPGSLAYNSPLH
TRBV6-1 ASAGVSYEQY
TRBV5-1 ASSLERGSPEQY
TRBV5-1 ASRPDFSSDTQY
TRBV7-2 ASSQEQGPYGYT
TRBV14 ASNLSPSHSYNEQF
TRBV5-1 ASSYAGTEYEQY
TRBV20-1 SATASGGHEQF
TRBV11-2 ASSSNYGYT
TRBV6-5 ASSYSPGSPGGYT